This TCR beta chain was captured by sequencing in a study of blood T cell repertoires in COVID-19. Whole-study context: COVID-19 samples from acute and convalescent phases originated in the United States, Italy and Spain. PBMCs, B-cell-depleted T cells, or T cells were the source of the cDNA or gDNA that made up the material.

As originally analysed: Scientists estimated how many nucleated cells there were by amplifying reference gene primers. This table comes from immunoSEQ multiplex PCR, and its TCRdb copy is limited to in-frame clones, with some not included. The V and J calls and clone size were taken over from that table, and D and trimming were inferred from the DNA. The table shows about 160,000 clones, with roughly four fifths occurring only once. With 4 bases clipped from V and 0 bases from J, the junction kept 5 bases outside the gene matches. The CDR3 consists of 16 residues. CDR1 KGHSH and CDR2 LQKENI come from the germline V gene.

This receptor was identified in a man aged 55 to 70 with active or convalescent COVID-19. The genes are TRBV18 and TRBJ1-5, with TRBD1 matching over 8 bases. Source material: peripheral blood. This CDR3 reads CASSLGQGGSNQPQHF. DNA of the CDR3: TGTGCCAGCTCACTTGGACAGGGCGGTAGCAATCAGCCCCAGCATTTT.